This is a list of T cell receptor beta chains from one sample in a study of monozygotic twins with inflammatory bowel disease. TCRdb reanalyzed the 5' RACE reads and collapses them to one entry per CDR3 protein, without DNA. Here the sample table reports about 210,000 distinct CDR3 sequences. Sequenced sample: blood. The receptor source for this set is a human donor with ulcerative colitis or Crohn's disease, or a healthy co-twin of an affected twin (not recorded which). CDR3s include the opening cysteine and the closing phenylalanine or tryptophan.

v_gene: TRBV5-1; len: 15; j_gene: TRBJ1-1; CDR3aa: CASSLSVRGNTEAFF
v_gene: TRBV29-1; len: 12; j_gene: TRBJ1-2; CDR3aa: CSVGTGNYGYTF
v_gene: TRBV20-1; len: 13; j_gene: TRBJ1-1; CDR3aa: CSAPGQKNTEAFF
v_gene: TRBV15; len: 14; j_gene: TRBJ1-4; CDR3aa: CATSRTATNEKLFF
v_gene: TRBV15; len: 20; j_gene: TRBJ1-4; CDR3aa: CATSRDEWTRGGPTNEKLFF
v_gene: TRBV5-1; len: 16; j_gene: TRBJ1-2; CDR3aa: CASSLGLVVDNYGYTF
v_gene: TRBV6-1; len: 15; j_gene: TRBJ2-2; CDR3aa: CASSRDRVRPGELFF
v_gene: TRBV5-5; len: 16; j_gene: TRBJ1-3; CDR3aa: CASRMGQGANNNTIYF
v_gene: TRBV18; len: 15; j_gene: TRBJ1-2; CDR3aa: CASSPPSKTAYGYTF
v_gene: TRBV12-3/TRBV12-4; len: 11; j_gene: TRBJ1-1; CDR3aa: CASSEYTEAFF
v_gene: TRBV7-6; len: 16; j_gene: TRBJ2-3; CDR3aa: CASSHDLGQGTDTQYF
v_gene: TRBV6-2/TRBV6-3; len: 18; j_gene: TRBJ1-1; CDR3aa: CASSYSGWDRGSNTEAFF
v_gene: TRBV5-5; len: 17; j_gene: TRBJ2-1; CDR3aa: CASSFTHPGGTYNEQFF
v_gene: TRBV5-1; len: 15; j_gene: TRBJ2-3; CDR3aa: CASSSGQSNTDTQYF
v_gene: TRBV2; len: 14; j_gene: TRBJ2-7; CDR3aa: CASSGGLGAYEQYF
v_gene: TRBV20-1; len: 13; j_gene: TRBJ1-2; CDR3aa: CSAREWASDGYTF
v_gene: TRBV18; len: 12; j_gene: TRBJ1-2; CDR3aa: CASSKGDYGYTF
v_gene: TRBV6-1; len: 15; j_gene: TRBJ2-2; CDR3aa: CASTVAGPNTGELFF
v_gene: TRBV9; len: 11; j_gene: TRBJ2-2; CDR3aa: CASEGHGELFF
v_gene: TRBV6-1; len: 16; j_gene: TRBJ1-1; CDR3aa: CASSPGRGSPNTEAFF
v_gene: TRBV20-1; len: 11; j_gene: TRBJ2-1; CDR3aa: CSARGGTGWIF
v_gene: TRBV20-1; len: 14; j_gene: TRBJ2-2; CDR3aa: CSASSGLNTGELFF
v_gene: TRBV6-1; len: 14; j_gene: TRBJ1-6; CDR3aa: CASSPRDRNSPLHF
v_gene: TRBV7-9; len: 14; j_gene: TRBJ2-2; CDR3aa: CASSRAANTGELFF
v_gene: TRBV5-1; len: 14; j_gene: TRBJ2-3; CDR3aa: CASRGGTASDTQYF
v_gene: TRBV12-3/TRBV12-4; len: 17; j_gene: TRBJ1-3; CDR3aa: CASTRWGTASSGNTIYF
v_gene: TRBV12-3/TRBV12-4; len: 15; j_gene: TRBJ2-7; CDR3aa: CASSPGLAGGDEQYF
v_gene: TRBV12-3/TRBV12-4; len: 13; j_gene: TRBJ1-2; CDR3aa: CASSQGGSRGYTF
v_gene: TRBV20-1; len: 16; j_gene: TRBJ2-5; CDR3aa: CSAEVIGQGPIETQYF
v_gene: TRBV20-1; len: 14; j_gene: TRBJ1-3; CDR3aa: CSASPGRSGNTIYF
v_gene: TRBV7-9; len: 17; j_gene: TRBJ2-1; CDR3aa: CASSSYRGQSSYNEQFF
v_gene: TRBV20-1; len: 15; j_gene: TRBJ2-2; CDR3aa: CSAKSRTGGTGELFF
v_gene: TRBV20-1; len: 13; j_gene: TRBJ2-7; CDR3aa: CSASGGAFYEQYF
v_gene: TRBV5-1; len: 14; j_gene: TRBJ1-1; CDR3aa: CASSQETVNTEAFF
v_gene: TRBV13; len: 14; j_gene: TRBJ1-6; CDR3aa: CASSERAGSSPLHF
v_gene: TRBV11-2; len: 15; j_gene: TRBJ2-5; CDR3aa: CASSLPRTGKETQYF
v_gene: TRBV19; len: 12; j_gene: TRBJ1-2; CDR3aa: CASTMGAYGYTF
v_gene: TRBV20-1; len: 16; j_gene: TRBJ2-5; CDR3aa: CSYPIGGTYEGETQYF
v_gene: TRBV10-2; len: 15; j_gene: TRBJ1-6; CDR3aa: CASSESYRADSPLHF
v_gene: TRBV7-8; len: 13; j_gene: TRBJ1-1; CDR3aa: CASSLQGSSEAFF
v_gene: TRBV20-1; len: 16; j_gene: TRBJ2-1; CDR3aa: CSARLAGGRSYNEQFF
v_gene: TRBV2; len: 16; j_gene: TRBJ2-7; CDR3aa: CASRQYGSARTYEQYF
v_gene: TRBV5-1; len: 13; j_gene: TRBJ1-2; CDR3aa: CASSTPLSYGYTF
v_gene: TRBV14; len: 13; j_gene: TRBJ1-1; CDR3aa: CASSQGNQPEAFF
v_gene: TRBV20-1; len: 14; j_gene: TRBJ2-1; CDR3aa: CSARWGSSYNEQFF